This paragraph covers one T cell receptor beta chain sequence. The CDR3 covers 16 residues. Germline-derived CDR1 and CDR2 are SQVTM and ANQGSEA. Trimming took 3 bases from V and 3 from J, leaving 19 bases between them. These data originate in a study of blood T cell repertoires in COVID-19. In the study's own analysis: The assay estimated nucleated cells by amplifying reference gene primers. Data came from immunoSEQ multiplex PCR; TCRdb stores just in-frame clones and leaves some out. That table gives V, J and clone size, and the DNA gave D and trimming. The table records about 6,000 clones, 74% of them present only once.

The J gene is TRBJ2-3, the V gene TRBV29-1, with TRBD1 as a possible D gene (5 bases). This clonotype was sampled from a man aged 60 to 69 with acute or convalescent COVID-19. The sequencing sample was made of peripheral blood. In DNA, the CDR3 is TGCAGCGTTGACAGGGCCGAAATTGCCTCAACAGATACGCAGTATTTT. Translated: CSVDRAEIASTDTQYF.